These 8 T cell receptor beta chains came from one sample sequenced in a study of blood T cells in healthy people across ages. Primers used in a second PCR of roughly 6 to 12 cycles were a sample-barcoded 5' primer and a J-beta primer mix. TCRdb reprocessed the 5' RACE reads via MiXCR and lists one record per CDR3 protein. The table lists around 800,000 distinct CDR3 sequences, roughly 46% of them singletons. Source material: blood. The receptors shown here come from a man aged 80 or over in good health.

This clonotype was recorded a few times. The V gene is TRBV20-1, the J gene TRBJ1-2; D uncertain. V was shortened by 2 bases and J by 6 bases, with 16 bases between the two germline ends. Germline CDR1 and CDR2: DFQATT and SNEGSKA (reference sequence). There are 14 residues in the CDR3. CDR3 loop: CSARTDAVSDGYTF. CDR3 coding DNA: TGCAGTGCTAGAACGGACGCAGTATCTGATGGCTACACCTTC.

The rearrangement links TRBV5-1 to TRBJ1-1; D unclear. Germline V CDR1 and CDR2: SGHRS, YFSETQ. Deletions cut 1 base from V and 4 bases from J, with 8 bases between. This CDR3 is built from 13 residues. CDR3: CASSLLSGTEAFF. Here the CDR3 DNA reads TGCGCCAGCAGCTTGCTATCCGGCACTGAAGCTTTCTTT.

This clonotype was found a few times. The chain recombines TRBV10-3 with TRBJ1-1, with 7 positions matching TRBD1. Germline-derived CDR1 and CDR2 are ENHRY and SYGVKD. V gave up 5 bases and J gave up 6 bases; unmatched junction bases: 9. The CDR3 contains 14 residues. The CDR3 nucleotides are TGTGCCATCAGTCCATCAGGGGGGGCAGCTGAAGCTTTCTTT. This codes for CAISPSGGAAEAFF.

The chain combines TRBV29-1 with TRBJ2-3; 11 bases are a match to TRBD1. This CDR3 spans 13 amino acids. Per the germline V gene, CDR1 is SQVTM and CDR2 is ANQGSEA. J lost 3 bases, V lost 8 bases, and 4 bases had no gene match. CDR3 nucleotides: TGCAGCCACCGGGACAGGGGGACAGATACGCAGTATTTT. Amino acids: CSHRDRGTDTQYF.

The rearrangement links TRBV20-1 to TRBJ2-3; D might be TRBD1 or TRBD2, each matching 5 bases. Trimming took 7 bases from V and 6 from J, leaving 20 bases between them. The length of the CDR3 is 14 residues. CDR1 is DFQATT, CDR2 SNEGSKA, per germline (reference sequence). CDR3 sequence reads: CSGSTGTAADTQYF. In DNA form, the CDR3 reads TGCAGTGGTTCAACCGGGACCGCCGCGGATACGCAGTATTTT.

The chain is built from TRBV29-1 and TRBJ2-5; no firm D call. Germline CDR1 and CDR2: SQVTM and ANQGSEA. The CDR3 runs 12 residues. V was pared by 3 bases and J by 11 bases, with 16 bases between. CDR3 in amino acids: CSVERSFREQYF. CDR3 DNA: TGCAGCGTTGAGCGATCCTTCCGTGAGCAGTACTTC.

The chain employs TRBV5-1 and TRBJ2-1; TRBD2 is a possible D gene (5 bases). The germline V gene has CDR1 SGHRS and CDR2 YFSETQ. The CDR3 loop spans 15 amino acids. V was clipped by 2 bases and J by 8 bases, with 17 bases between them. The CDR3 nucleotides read TGCGCCAGCAGCTTAACTAGACTTCAATCCGATGAGCAGTTCTTC. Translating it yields CASSLTRLQSDEQFF.

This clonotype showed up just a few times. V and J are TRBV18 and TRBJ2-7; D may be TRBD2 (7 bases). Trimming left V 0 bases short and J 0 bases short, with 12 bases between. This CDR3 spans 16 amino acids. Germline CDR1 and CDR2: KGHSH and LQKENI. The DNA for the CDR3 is TGTGCCAGCTCACCACCGCGGGGGCCGAGCTCCTACGAGCAGTACTTC. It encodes CASSPPRGPSSYEQYF.